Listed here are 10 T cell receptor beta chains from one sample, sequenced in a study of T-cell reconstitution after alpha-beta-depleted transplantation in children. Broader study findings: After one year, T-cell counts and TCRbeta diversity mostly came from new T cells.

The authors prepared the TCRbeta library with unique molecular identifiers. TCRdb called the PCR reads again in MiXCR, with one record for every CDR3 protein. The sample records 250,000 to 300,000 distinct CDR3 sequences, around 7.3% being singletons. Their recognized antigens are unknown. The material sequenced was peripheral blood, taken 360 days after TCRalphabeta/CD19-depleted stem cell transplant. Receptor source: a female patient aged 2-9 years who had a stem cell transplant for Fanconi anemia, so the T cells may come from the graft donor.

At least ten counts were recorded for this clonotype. CDR3 nucleotide sequence: TGCAGTGCTAGGGCAGCATCCACTAATGAAAAACTGTTTTTT. It encodes CSARAASTNEKLFF. The V gene is TRBV20-1, the J gene TRBJ1-4; the D is unclear. The V gene's germline CDR1 is DFQATT and CDR2 SNEGSKA (reference sequence). V shed 3 bases and J shed 2 bases, with 10 bases lying between them. The CDR3 length is 14 residues.

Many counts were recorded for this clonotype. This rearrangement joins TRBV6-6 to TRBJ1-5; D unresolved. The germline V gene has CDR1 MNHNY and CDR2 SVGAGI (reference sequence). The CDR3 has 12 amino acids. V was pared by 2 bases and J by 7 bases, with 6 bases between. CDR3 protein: CASSYISQPQHF. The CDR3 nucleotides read TGTGCCAGCAGTTACATTTCCCAGCCCCAGCATTTT.

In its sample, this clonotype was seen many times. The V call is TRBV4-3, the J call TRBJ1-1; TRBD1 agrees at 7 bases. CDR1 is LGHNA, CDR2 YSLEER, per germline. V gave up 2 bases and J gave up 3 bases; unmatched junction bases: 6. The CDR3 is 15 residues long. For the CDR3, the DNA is TGCGCCAGCAGCCAACACCGGACAGGCGACACTGAAGCTTTCTTT. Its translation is CASSQHRTGDTEAFF.

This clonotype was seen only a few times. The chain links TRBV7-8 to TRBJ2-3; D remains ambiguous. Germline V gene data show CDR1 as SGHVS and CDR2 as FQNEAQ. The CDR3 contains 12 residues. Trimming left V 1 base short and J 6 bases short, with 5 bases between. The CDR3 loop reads CASSLVRDTQYF. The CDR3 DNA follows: TGTGCCAGCAGCTTAGTACGGGATACGCAGTATTTT.

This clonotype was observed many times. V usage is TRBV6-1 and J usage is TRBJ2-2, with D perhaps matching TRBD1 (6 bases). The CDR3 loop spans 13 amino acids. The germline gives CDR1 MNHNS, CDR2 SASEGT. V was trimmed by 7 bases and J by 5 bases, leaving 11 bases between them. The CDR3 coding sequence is TGTGCCAGCACAGGGGAAGGGACCGGGGAGCTGTTTTTT. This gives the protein CASTGEGTGELFF.

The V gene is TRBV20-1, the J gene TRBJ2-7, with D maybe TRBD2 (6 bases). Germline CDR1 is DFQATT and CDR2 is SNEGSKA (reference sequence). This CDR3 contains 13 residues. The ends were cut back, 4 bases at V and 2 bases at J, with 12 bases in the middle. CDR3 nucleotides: TGCAGTGCTATTTACGGGGGTGCCTACGAGCAGTACTTC. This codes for CSAIYGGAYEQYF.

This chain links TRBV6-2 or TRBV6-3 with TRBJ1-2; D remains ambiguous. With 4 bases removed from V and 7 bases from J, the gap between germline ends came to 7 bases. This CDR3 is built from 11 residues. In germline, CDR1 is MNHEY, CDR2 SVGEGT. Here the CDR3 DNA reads TGTGCCAGCAGTTGGACGTCTGGCTACACCTTC. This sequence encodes CASSWTSGYTF.

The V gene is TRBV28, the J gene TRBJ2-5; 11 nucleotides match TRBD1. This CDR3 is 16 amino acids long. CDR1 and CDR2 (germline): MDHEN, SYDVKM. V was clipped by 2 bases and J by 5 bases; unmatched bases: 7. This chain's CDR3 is CASSLIGQGAWETQYF. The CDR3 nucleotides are TGTGCCAGCAGTTTAATAGGACAGGGGGCTTGGGAGACCCAGTACTTC.

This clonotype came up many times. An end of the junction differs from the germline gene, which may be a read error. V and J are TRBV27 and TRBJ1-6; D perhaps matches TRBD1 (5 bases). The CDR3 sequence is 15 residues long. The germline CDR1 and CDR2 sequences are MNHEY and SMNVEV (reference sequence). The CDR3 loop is CASSFQPGLNSPLHF. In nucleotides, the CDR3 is TGTGCCAGCAGTTTTCAGCCGGGACTTAATTCCCCCCTCCACTTT.

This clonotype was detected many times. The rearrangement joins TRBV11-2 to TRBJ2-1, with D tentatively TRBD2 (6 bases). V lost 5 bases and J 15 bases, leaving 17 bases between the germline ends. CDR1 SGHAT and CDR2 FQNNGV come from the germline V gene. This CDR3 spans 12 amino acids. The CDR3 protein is CASSPRLGVGFF. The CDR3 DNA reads TGTGCCAGCAGCCCACGACTAGGGGTGGGGTTCTTC. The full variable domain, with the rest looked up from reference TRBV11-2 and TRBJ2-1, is EAGVAQSPRYKIIEKRQSVAFWCNPISGHATLYWYQQILGQGPKLLIQFQNNGVVDDSQLPKDRFSAERLKGVDSTLKIQPAKLEDSAVYLCASSPRLGVGFFGPGTRLTVL.